What follows are 9 T cell receptor beta chains derived from one specimen sequenced in a study of OX40 agonist ivuxolimab in advanced cancers. Sequencing was performed with immunoSEQ multiplex PCR; in TCRdb, only in-frame clones are kept and a portion is missing. The data hold about 92,000 clones, with roughly 91% observed a single time. The sample here was CD4+ or CD8+ T cells sorted from blood, taken in a trial of the OX40 agonist ivuxolimab. The origin of the receptors is an adult with an advanced solid tumor such as melanoma, head and neck, liver or kidney cancer.

V and J are TRBV6-6 and TRBJ1-1, with unresolved D. V was pared by 2 bases and J by 3 bases, with 10 bases between. The V gene's germline CDR1 is MNHNY and CDR2 SVGAGI (reference sequence). This CDR3 has 14 residues. The CDR3 protein is CASSYAEGYTEAFF. CDR3 coding DNA: TGTGCCAGCAGTTACGCCGAGGGCTACACTGAAGCTTTCTTT.

The chain uses TRBV2 and TRBJ2-7; no clear D. Germline-derived CDR1 and CDR2 are SNHLY and FYNNEI. The CDR3 loop spans 13 amino acids. Trimming stripped 3 bases from V and 3 bases from J, with 9 bases between. This CDR3 reads CASSEATGYEQYF. The CDR3, as DNA: TGTGCCAGCAGTGAGGCGACCGGCTACGAGCAGTACTTC.

The chain combines TRBV7-6 with TRBJ1-4, with D hard to call. The CDR3 has 13 amino acids. Germline values: CDR1 SGHVS, CDR2 FNYEAQ. V lost 1 base to trimming and J lost 8 bases, with 8 bases between them. CDR3 nucleotide sequence: TGTGCCAGCAGCTTAGTGAACGGGGAAAAACTGTTTTTT. Amino acids: CASSLVNGEKLFF.

A remark on this clone: One junction end does not reproduce the germline sequence, and a read error may be involved. The chain recombines TRBV28 with TRBJ1-6, with 8 bases that match TRBD1. This CDR3 region has 14 residues. CDR1 MDHEN and CDR2 SYDVKM come from the germline V gene. CDR3 in amino acids: CASSEPGTGFRFDF. The CDR3 DNA follows: TGTGCCAGCAGTGAACCCGGGACAGGCTTTCGGTTCGACTTT.

V and J are TRBV7-6 and TRBJ1-2, with D perhaps matching TRBD1 (6 bases). The germline V gene has CDR1 SGHVS and CDR2 FNYEAQ. The length of the CDR3 is 14 residues. Trimming took 1 base from V and 10 from J, leaving 16 bases between them. In nucleotides, the CDR3 is TGTGCCAGCAGCTTAGGGACAGCTATGGAAGACTACACCTTC. Translated: CASSLGTAMEDYTF.

The CDR3 DNA is TGTGCCAGCAGTATGACAGGGACGGAGACCCAGTACTTC. This encodes CASSMTGTETQYF. The rearrangement joins TRBV6-4 to TRBJ2-5; 7 bases are shared with TRBD1. CDR1 MRHNA and CDR2 SNTAGT come from the germline V gene. There are 13 residues in the CDR3. With 5 bases clipped from V and 5 bases from J, the junction kept 5 bases outside the gene matches.

This rearrangement joins TRBV19 to TRBJ2-3; 9 bases match TRBD2. The CDR3 consists of 14 residues. The trim removed 9 bases at V and 3 bases at J, leaving 7 bases unmatched. CDR1 LNHDA and CDR2 SQIVND come from the germline V gene (reference sequence). CDR3 residues: CASSLAGWTDTQYF. The CDR3, as DNA: TGTGCCAGCAGCCTAGCGGGATGGACAGATACGCAGTATTTT.

The chain combines TRBV6-6 with TRBJ1-2, with TRBD1 matching 7 bases. The CDR3 is 14 residues long. Germline trimming cut 6 bases from V and 2 bases from J; bases unmatched to any gene: 6. CDR1 is MNHNY and CDR2 is SVGAGI in the germline V gene (reference sequence). CDR3 sequence reads: CASRRQGWNYGYTF. CDR3 DNA sequence: TGTGCCAGCAGGAGACAGGGTTGGAACTATGGCTACACCTTC.

The chain recombines TRBV18 with TRBJ2-3; 10 bases fit TRBD1. V trimming: 4 bases; J trimming: 3 bases; junction bases outside the gene matches: 4. The CDR3 runs to 15 residues. CDR1 is KGHSH and CDR2 is LQKENI in the germline V gene. The CDR3 sequence: CASSRSGQGTDTQYF. The DNA for the CDR3 is TGTGCCAGCTCACGGTCGGGACAGGGGACAGATACGCAGTATTTT.